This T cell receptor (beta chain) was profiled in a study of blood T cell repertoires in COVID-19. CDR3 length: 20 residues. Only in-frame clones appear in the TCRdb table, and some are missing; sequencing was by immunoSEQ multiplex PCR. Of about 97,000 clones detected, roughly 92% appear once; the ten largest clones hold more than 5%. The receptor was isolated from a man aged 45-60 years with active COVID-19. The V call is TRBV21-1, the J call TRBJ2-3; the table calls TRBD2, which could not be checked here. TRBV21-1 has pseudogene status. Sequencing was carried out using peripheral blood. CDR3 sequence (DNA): TGTGCCAGCAGCCTTGGGGGACTAGCGGGTCTTTTACACACCACAGATACGCAGTATTTT. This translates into CASSLGGLAGLLHTTDTQYF.